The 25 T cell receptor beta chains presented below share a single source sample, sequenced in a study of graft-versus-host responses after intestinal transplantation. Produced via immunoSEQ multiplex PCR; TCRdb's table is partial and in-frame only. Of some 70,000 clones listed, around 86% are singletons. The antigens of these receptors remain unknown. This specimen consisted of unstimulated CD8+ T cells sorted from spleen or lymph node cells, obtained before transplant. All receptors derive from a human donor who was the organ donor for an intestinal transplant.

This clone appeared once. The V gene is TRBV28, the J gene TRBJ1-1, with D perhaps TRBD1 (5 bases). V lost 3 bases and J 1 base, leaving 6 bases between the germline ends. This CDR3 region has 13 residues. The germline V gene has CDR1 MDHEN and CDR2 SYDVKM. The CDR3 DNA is TGTGCCAGCAGTTTCGACAGGAACACTGAAGCTTTCTTT. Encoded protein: CASSFDRNTEAFF.

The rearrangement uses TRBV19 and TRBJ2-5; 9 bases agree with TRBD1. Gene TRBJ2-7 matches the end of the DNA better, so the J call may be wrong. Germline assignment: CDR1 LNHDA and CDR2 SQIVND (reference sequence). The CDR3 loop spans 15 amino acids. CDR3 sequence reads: CASSPGQGITYEQYF. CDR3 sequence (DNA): TGTGCCAGTAGTCCCGGACAGGGGATTACCTACGAGCAGTACTTC.

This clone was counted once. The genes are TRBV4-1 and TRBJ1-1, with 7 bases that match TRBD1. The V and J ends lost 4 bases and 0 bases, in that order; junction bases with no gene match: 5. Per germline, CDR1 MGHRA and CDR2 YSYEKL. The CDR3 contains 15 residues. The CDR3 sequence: CASSRQGGLNTEAFF. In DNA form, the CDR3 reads TGCGCCAGCAGCCGACAGGGTGGATTGAACACTGAAGCTTTCTTT.

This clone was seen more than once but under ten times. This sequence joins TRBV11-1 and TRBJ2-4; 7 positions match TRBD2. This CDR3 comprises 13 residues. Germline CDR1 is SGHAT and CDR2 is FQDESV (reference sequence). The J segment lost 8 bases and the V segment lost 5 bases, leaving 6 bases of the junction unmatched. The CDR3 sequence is CASSVTSWDIQYF. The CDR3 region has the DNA TGTGCCAGCAGCGTGACTAGCTGGGACATTCAGTACTTC.

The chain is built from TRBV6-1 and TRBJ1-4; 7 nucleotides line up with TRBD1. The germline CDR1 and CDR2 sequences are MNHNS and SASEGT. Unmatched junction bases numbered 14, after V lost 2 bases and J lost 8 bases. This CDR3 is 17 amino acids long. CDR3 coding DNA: TGTGCCAGCAGTGAATGGATGCTAACAGGGGTGGGAGAAAAACTGTTTTTT. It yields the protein CASSEWMLTGVGEKLFF.

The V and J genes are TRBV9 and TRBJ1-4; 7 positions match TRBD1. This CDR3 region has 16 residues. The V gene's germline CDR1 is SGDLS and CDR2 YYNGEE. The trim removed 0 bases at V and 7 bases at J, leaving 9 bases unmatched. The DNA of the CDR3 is TGTGCCAGCAGCGTAGGTTGGGAGGGGGCTAGTGAAAAACTGTTTTTT. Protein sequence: CASSVGWEGASEKLFF.

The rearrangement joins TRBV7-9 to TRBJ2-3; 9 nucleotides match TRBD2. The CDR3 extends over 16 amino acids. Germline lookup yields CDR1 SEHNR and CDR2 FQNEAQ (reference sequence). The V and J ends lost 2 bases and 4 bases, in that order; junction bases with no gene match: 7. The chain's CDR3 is CASSLIGGGASDTQYF. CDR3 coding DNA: TGTGCCAGCAGCTTAATAGGCGGGGGGGCCTCAGATACGCAGTATTTT.

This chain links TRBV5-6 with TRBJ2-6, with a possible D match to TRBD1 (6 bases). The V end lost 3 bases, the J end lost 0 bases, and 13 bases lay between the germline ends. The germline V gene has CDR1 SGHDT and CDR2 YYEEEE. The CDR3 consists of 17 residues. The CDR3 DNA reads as TGTGCCAGCAGCTGGGGGCAGGAGAGCTCTGGGGCCAACGTCCTGACTTTC. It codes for CASSWGQESSGANVLTF.

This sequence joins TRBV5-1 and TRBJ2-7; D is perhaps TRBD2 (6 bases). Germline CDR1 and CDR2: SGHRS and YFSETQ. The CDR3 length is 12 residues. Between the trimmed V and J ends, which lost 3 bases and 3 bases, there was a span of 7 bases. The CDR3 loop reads CASSSGDYEQYF. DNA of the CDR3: TGCGCCAGCAGCTCGGGAGACTACGAGCAGTACTTC.

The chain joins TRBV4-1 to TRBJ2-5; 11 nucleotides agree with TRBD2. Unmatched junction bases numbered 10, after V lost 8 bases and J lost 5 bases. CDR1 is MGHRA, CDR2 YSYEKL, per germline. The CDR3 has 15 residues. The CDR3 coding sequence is TGCGCCAGCTCCGCCTCTAGCGGGGGGATCGAGACCCAGTACTTC. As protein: CASSASSGGIETQYF.

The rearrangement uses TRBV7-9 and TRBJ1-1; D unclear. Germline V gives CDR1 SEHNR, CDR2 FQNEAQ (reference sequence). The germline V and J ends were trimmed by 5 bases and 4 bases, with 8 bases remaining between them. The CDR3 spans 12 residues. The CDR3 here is CASSRFGTEAFF. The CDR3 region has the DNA TGTGCCAGCAGCCGGTTTGGCACTGAAGCTTTCTTT. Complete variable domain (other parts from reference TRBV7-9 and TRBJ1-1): DTGVSQNPRHKITKRGQNVTFRCDPISEHNRLYWYRQTLGQGPEFLTYFQNEAQLEKSRLLSDRFSAERPKGSFSTLEIQRTEQGDSAMYLCASSRFGTEAFFGQGTRLTVV.

The CDR3 DNA follows: TGCGCCAGCAGCTTGGGCATCCGAGGGAGCACTGAAGCTTTCTTT. This translates into CASSLGIRGSTEAFF. This rearrangement joins TRBV5-1 to TRBJ1-1; no reliable D call. The germline CDR1 and CDR2 sequences are SGHRS and YFSETQ. The CDR3 length is 15 residues. V was trimmed by 0 bases and J by 4 bases, leaving 13 bases between them.

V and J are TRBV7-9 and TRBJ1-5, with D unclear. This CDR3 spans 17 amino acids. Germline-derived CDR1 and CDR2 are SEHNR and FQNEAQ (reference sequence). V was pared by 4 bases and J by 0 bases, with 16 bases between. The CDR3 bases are TGTGCCAGCAGCTCACCCGCCGTTGGGAATAGCAATCAGCCCCAGCATTTT. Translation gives CASSSPAVGNSNQPQHF.

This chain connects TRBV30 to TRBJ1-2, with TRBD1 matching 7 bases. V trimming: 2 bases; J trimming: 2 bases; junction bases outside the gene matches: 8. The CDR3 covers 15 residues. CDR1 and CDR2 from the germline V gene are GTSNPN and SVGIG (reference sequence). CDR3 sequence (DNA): TGTGCCTGGAGTATCGAAGGGGGCTTGAACTATGGCTACACCTTC. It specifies CAWSIEGGLNYGYTF.

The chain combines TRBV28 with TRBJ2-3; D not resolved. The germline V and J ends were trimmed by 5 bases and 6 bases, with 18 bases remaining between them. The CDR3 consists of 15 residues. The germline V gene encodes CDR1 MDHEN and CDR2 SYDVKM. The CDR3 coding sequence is TGTGCCAGCAGTCCCGACGGACGGGTCGGGGATACGCAGTATTTT. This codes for CASSPDGRVGDTQYF.

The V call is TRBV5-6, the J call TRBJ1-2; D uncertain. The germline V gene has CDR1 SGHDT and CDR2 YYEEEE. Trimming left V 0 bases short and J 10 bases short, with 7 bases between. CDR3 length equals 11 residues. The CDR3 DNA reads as TGTGCCAGCAGCTTGGTCCTTGCCTACACCTTC. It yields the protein CASSLVLAYTF.

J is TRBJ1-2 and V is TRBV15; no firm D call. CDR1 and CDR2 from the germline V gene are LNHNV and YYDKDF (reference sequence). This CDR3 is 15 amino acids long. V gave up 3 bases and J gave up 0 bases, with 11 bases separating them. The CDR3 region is CATSRELLANYGYTF. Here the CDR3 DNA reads TGTGCCACCAGCAGGGAACTCTTAGCTAACTATGGCTACACCTTC.

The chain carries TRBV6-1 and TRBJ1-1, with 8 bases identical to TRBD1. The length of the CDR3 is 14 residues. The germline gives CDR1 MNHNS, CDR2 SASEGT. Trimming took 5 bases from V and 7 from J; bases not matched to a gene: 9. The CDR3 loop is CASSQRTGRVEAFF. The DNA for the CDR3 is TGTGCCAGCAGTCAACGGACAGGGAGAGTTGAAGCTTTCTTT.

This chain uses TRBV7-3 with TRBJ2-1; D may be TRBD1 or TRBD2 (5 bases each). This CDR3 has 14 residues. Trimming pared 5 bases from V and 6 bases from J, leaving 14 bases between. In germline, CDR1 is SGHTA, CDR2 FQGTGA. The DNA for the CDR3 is TGTGCCAGCAGCCCATTGGGGGTAGGCAATGAGCAGTTCTTC. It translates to CASSPLGVGNEQFF.

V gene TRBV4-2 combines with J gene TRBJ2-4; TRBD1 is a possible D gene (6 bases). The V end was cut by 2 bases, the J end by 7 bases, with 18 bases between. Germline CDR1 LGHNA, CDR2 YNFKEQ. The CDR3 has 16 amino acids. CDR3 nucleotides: TGTGCCAGCAGCCAAAATACTGGAATGGGGGCCAACATTCAGTACTTC. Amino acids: CASSQNTGMGANIQYF.

CDR3 loop: CASSLSGTGVYEQYF. The CDR3 DNA follows: TGTGCCAGCAGCCTCTCCGGGACAGGGGTTTACGAGCAGTACTTC. The V gene is TRBV27, the J gene TRBJ2-7; 10 nucleotides match TRBD1. V shed 6 bases and J 4 bases; nucleotides not matched to a gene: 9. The CDR3 is 15 amino acids. The germline V gene has CDR1 MNHEY and CDR2 SMNVEV (reference sequence).

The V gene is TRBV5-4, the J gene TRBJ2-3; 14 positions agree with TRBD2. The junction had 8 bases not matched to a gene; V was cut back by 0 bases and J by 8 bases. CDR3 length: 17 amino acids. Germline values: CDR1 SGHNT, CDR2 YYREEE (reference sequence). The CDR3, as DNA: TGTGCCAGCAGCTTGGGACTAGCGGGGGGGTCGGCGGGTACGCAGTATTTT. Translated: CASSLGLAGGSAGTQYF.

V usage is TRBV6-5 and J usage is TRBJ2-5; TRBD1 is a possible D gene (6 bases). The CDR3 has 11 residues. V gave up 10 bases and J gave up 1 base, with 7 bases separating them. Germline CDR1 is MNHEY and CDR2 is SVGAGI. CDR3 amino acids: CATGAQETQYF. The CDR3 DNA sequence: TGTGCCACAGGGGCCCAAGAGACCCAGTACTTC.

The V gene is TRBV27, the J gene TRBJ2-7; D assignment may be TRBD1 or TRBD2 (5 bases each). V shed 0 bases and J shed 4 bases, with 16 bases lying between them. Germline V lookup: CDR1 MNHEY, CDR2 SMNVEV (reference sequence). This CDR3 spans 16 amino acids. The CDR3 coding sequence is TGTGCCAGCAGTTTATCGGGGACCGACCTGGGGTACGAGCAGTACTTC. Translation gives CASSLSGTDLGYEQYF.

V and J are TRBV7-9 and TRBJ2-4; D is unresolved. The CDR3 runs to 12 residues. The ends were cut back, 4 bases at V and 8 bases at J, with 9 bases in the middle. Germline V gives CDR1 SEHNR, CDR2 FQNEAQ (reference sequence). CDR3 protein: CASSWFRDIQYF. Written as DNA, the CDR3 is TGTGCCAGCAGCTGGTTCCGGGACATTCAGTACTTC.